These 26 T cell receptor beta chains share one sample of origin, sequenced in a study of CD8+ T cells in alopecia areata. Treatment indicated: oral pan-JAK inhibitor, 5-10 mg twice daily. It was cDNA, reverse transcribed from extracted RNA, that served as the sequencing template. Profiling relied on immunoSEQ multiplex PCR, and the TCRdb table lists in-frame clones only, not all of them. The repertoire holds about 210,000 clones, 50% to 70% seen once, with about 1.6% in the top ten. The sample in question was CD4+ T cells sorted from blood, obtained at week 4, from a patient treated with tofacitinib. The origin of the receptors is a human donor with alopecia areata.

The chain links TRBV4-3 to TRBJ2-3, with TRBD1 identical over 7 bases. The CDR3 loop spans 15 amino acids. The ends lost 3 bases at V and 1 base at J; junction bases unmatched: 4. Germline CDR1 reads LGHNA; CDR2 reads YSLEER. CDR3 sequence: CASSHQGVGTDTQYF. The CDR3 coding sequence is TGCGCCAGCAGCCATCAGGGGGTAGGCACAGATACGCAGTATTTT.

This rearrangement joins TRBV7-2 to TRBJ2-5; 8 bases agree with TRBD2. The end of the DNA is better explained by TRBJ2-7, so the J call may be wrong. This CDR3 contains 14 residues. Germline V gene data show CDR1 as SGHTA and CDR2 as FQGNSA. In DNA, the CDR3 is TGTGCCAGCAGCTTATCGGGGGGGCACTACGAGCAGTACTTC. This gives the protein CASSLSGGHYEQYF.

The V and J genes are TRBV27 and TRBJ2-7; a weak D match, TRBD1 (6 bases). The germline V gene encodes CDR1 MNHEY and CDR2 SMNVEV (reference sequence). Trimming removed 7 bases at V and 3 bases at J, with 19 bases between. The CDR3 spans 15 residues. The DNA for the CDR3 is TGTGCCAGCAAACCAACTAAGGACAGCGTCTACGAGCAGTACTTC. This gives the protein CASKPTKDSVYEQYF.

The chain links TRBV7-9 to TRBJ1-6, with D possibly being TRBD1 (5 bases). The CDR3 is made up of 13 amino acids. Trimming shortened V by 6 bases and J by 7 bases, and 10 bases separated the two germline ends. CDR1 is SEHNR, CDR2 FQNEAQ, per germline (reference sequence). CDR3 nucleotide sequence: TGTGCCAGCAGTAAGGGACCCAATTCACCCCTCCACTTT. This encodes CASSKGPNSPLHF. The entire variable domain, with the rest obtained from reference TRBV7-9 and TRBJ1-6, is as follows: DTGVSQNPRHKITKRGQNVTFRCDPISEHNRLYWYRQTLGQGPEFLTYFQNEAQLEKSRLLSDRFSAERPKGSFSTLEIQRTEQGDSAMYLCASSKGPNSPLHFGNGTRLTVT.

The gene calls are TRBV29-1 and TRBJ1-2; D uncertain. The CDR3 has 12 residues. Germline assignment: CDR1 SQVTM and CDR2 ANQGSEA. Trimming took off 2 bases at V and 2 bases at J, with 6 bases between the two ends. In DNA, the CDR3 is TGCAGCGTTGAAATGCTAAACTATGGCTACACCTTC. It encodes CSVEMLNYGYTF.

The chain recombines TRBV5-6 with TRBJ1-2; TRBD1 aligns across 7 bases. J was trimmed by 8 bases and V by 3 bases; bases with no gene match: 10. This CDR3 is 14 amino acids long. Germline V gene lookup returns CDR1 SGHDT and CDR2 YYEEEE. The CDR3: CASSSSTGEGGYTF. CDR3 DNA: TGTGCCAGCAGCTCCTCCACAGGGGAAGGAGGCTACACCTTC.

V usage is TRBV23-1 and J usage is TRBJ1-1; D is possibly TRBD1 (6 bases). TRBV23-1 is reported as an ORF; its role is uncertain. This CDR3 comprises 15 residues. Trimming took 3 bases from V and 7 from J, leaving 18 bases between them. CDR3 in amino acids: CASSHPTGTLNEAFF. As DNA, the CDR3 is TGCGCCAGCAGTCACCCAACCGGGACACTAAATGAAGCTTTCTTT.

There are a few counts of this clone. This sample also contains other DNA sequences that code for the same CDR3. The chain links TRBV5-4 to TRBJ1-1; no reliable D call. The germline CDR1 and CDR2 sequences are SGHNT and YYREEE (reference sequence). With 4 bases removed from V and 2 bases from J, the gap between germline ends came to 6 bases. This CDR3 region has 12 residues. The CDR3 reads CASSLPNTEAFF. The CDR3 bases are TGTGCCAGCAGCCTACCTAACACTGAAGCTTTCTTT.

The chain uses TRBV2 and TRBJ2-4, with TRBD2 as a possible D gene (6 bases). The germline V gene encodes CDR1 SNHLY and CDR2 FYNNEI. V was pared by 2 bases and J by 3 bases, with 11 bases between. The CDR3 is 15 amino acids. The CDR3: CASSERAGGKNIQYF. The CDR3 bases are TGTGCCAGCAGTGAACGGGCCGGGGGCAAAAACATTCAGTACTTC.

This clone was recorded many times. This rearrangement joins TRBV30 to TRBJ1-1; D gene unclear. V lost 4 bases to trimming and J lost 8 bases, with 14 bases between them. This CDR3 has 12 amino acids. CDR1 is GTSNPN, CDR2 SVGIG, per germline (reference sequence). In nucleotides, the CDR3 is TGTGCCTGGATTAACCCCAAGTCCGAAGCTTTCTTT. Protein sequence: CAWINPKSEAFF.

J is TRBJ1-2 and V is TRBV4-3; D is undetermined. The V gene's germline CDR1 is LGHNA and CDR2 YSLEER. V gave up 0 bases and J gave up 1 base, with 6 bases separating them. There are 14 residues in the CDR3. The CDR3 bases are TGCGCCAGCAGCCAAGATTTGGATAACTATGGCTACACCTTC. Protein: CASSQDLDNYGYTF.

The J gene is TRBJ2-1, the V gene TRBV27; 12 nucleotides match TRBD2. After removal of 5 bases from V and 7 bases from J, the junction contained 12 bases not matched to a gene. This CDR3 contains 17 residues. Germline lookup yields CDR1 MNHEY and CDR2 SMNVEV (reference sequence). In nucleotides, the CDR3 is TGTGCCAGCAGTAAGCTAGCGGGGGGGCCCTCGATGAATGAGCAGTTCTTC. Its translation is CASSKLAGGPSMNEQFF.

This clone was seen once. The rearrangement joins TRBV5-1 to TRBJ1-2, with TRBD1 matching 7 bases. The trim removed 0 bases at V and 8 bases at J, leaving 1 base unmatched. The CDR3 is made up of 12 amino acids. Germline CDR1 and CDR2: SGHRS and YFSETQ. This CDR3 reads CASSLDRGGYTF. In nucleotides, the CDR3 is TGCGCCAGCAGCTTGGACAGGGGCGGCTACACCTTC.

The J gene is TRBJ2-2, the V gene TRBV4-1; D possibly matches TRBD1 or TRBD2 (5 bases each). CDR3 length equals 17 residues. The germline CDR1 and CDR2 sequences are MGHRA and YSYEKL. Between the trimmed V and J ends, which lost 1 base and 0 bases, there was a span of 12 bases. The CDR3 here is CASSQVPGTSNTGELFF. Written as DNA, the CDR3 is TGCGCCAGCAGCCAAGTCCCCGGGACCTCGAACACCGGGGAGCTGTTTTTT.

There are a few counts of this clone. This chain connects TRBV5-4 to TRBJ1-2, with D possibly matching TRBD1 (5 bases). Germline loops: CDR1 SGHNT, CDR2 YYREEE (reference sequence). This CDR3 region has 14 residues. V lost 2 bases and J lost 7, with 15 bases in between. The DNA for the CDR3 is TGTGCCAGCAGCTTCCTAGGGGAGTATCGTGGCTACACCTTC. Amino acids: CASSFLGEYRGYTF. The full variable domain, its missing parts supplied by reference TRBV5-4 and TRBJ1-2, is ETGVTQSPTHLIKTRGQQVTLRCSSQSGHNTVSWYQQALGQGPQFIFQYYREEENGRGNFPPRFSGLQFPNYSSELNVNALELDDSALYLCASSFLGEYRGYTFGSGTRLTVV.

This rearrangement joins TRBV9 to TRBJ1-2; 7 positions agree with TRBD1. CDR1 is SGDLS, CDR2 YYNGEE, per germline. The CDR3 loop spans 14 amino acids. Unmatched junction bases numbered 4, after V lost 3 bases and J lost 2 bases. Here the CDR3 reads CASSGLTGNYGYTF. Here the CDR3 DNA reads TGTGCCAGCAGCGGATTGACAGGGAACTATGGCTACACCTTC. The full variable domain, rest sourced from reference TRBV9 and TRBJ1-2, is DSGVTQTPKHLITATGQRVTLRCSPRSGDLSVYWYQQSLDQGLQFLIQYYNGEERAKGNILERFSAQQFPDLHSELNLSSLELGDSALYFCASSGLTGNYGYTFGSGTRLTVV.

The chain is built from TRBV29-1 and TRBJ2-4, with D unresolved. The CDR3 is 14 amino acids. Germline-derived CDR1 and CDR2 are SQVTM and ANQGSEA. Trimming removed 7 bases at V and 2 bases at J, with 15 bases between. This CDR3 reads CSAADQISKNIQYF. The DNA for the CDR3 is TGCAGCGCCGCCGATCAGATATCCAAAAACATTCAGTACTTC. Looking up the rest from reference TRBV29-1 and TRBJ2-4 gives the full variable domain: SAVISQKPSRDICQRGTSLTIQCQVDSQVTMMFWYRQQPGQSLTLIATANQGSEATYESGFVIDKFPISRPNLTFSTLTVSNMSPEDSSIYLCSAADQISKNIQYFGAGTRLSVL.

J is TRBJ2-1 and V is TRBV5-6; the match to TRBD2 covers 10 bases. This CDR3 has 16 amino acids. CDR1 is SGHDT, CDR2 YYEEEE, per germline. The V segment lost 4 bases and the J segment 5 bases; nucleotides outside the gene matches: 9. The DNA for the CDR3 is TGTGCCAGCAGCCCACGTTCCGGACTAGCGGACAATGAGCAGTTCTTC. It encodes CASSPRSGLADNEQFF.

This chain links TRBV30 with TRBJ2-6; the D is unclear. V lost 0 bases and J lost 2, with 2 bases in between. The CDR3 consists of 13 residues. Germline V CDR1 and CDR2: GTSNPN, SVGIG (reference sequence). In DNA form, the CDR3 reads TGTGCCTGGAGTGTAGCTGGGGCCAACGTCCTGACTTTC. It encodes CAWSVAGANVLTF. Looking up the rest from reference TRBV30 and TRBJ2-6 gives the full variable domain: SQTIHQWPATLVQPVGSPLSLECTVEGTSNPNLYWYRQAAGRGLQLLFYSVGIGQISSEVPQNLSASRPQDRQFILSSKKLLLSDSGFYLCAWSVAGANVLTFGAGSRLTVL.

This sequence joins TRBV7-2 and TRBJ2-7; 11 bases fit TRBD2. V shed 7 bases, J shed 4 bases, and the junction held 9 bases outside the gene matches. CDR1 and CDR2 (germline): SGHTA, FQGNSA. This CDR3 is built from 15 residues. This chain's CDR3 is CASTPVGLAVYEQYF. The DNA of the CDR3 is TGTGCCAGCACCCCTGTGGGACTAGCGGTATACGAGCAGTACTTC.

This clone turned up a few times. V gene TRBV30 combines with J gene TRBJ2-7; D uncertain. V was trimmed by 8 bases and J by 2 bases, leaving 13 bases between them. Germline CDR1 GTSNPN, CDR2 SVGIG (reference sequence). CDR3 length equals 12 residues. The CDR3: CAGRRNAYEQYF. CDR3 nucleotides: TGTGCCGGCCGACGTAATGCCTACGAGCAGTACTTC.

This chain joins TRBV11-3 and TRBJ1-6; 10 nucleotides line up with TRBD1. This CDR3 contains 14 residues. CDR1 is SGHNT and CDR2 is YENEEA in the germline V gene. The V gene end was trimmed by 1 base and the J gene end by 9 bases; junction bases not matched to a gene: 0. Here the CDR3 DNA reads TGTGCCAGCAGCTTAGGACAGGGGGCTTCACCCCTCCACTTT. Protein product: CASSLGQGASPLHF.

The rearrangement uses TRBV29-1 and TRBJ1-1; D is unresolved. The CDR3 sequence is 11 residues long. From germline, CDR1 is SQVTM and CDR2 ANQGSEA. The CDR3 bases are TGCGGATCCGAGAGGGACACTGAAGCTTTCTTT. Protein: CGSERDTEAFF. Supplemented by reference TRBV29-1 and TRBJ1-1, the full variable domain reads SAVISQKPSRDICQRGTSLTIQCQVDSQVTMMFWYRQQPGQSLTLIATANQGSEATYESGFVIDKFPISRPNLTFSTLTVSNMSPEDSSIYLCGSERDTEAFFGQGTRLTVV.

The chain employs TRBV10-3 and TRBJ2-5; 11 bases agree with TRBD2. The CDR3 totals 16 residues. Germline values: CDR1 ENHRY, CDR2 SYGVKD. With 2 bases clipped from V and 5 bases from J, the junction kept 7 bases outside the gene matches. The CDR3 DNA reads TGTGCCATCAGTGAGACTAGCGGGGGACCCGGGGAGACCCAGTACTTC. Protein product: CAISETSGGPGETQYF.

This clone showed up just a few times. This sequence joins TRBV6-5 and TRBJ2-6; D uncertain. V was shortened by 2 bases and J by 1 base, with 9 bases between the two germline ends. The CDR3 has 16 amino acids. Germline V CDR1 and CDR2: MNHEY, SVGAGI. CDR3 bases: TGTGCCAGCAGTTACATCGCTGGGTCTGGGGCCAACGTCCTGACTTTC. Amino acid sequence: CASSYIAGSGANVLTF.

This clone was counted a single time. The chain carries TRBV5-6 and TRBJ2-3; D possibly corresponds to TRBD1 (5 bases). Germline CDR1 and CDR2: SGHDT and YYEEEE. The CDR3 is 14 amino acids. Trimming removed 3 bases at V and 2 bases at J, with 10 bases between. CDR3 sequence (DNA): TGTGCCAGCAGCTCGTTGACAGTCACAGATACGCAGTATTTT. It encodes CASSSLTVTDTQYF.